The following is a TCR beta chain sequence with its context. Its antigen is unknown. The ends lost 5 bases at V and 0 bases at J; junction bases unmatched: 6. The CDR3 contains 17 residues. The germline V gene has CDR1 WSHSY and CDR2 SAAADI. The sample comes from a study of cytomegalovirus exposure and HLA in healthy donors. A multiplex PCR was run with 60 Vbeta primers and 13 Jbeta primers. The method was immunoSEQ multiplex PCR; TCRdb's version includes in-frame clones alone and lacks a portion of them. In the table there are about 160,000 clones, 85% of which are singletons. Findings of the study overall: Several of the most significant clusters appeared linked to common viral pathogens, based on a later analysis. In a later analysis, an Asian-associated ancestry cluster reportedly showed fewer N-insertions than the approximately 620-donor mean. A prior analysis recorded that most TCR beta V segments were productive about 87% or about 30% of the time. It is likely that the observed cluster of highly shared sequence variants was a sequencing artifact.

The V gene is TRBV10-2, the J gene TRBJ1-5; 11 bases fit TRBD1. This TCR came from a boy between 2 and 15 years old in good health and CMV-seronegative. The sample was PBMCs. CDR3 region: CASSSQDRGLSNQPQHF. CDR3 coding DNA: TGCGCCAGCAGTTCCCAGGACAGGGGGCTTAGCAATCAGCCCCAGCATTTT.